The 23 T cell receptor beta chains given below trace back to one sample, sequenced in a study of T cells in Graves' hyperthyroidism and ophthalmopathy (dated by TCRdb to the late 2010s). The receptor library was made with multiplex PCR. The run used an Illumina HiSeq 2000. Amplification of TCR beta CDR3 regions was carried out from RNA transcripts. The TCR CDR3 was subjected to a first round of RT-PCR using the HTBI primer set and the Qiagen OneStep RT-PCR kit. The public reads were quality trimmed at Q25 with fastp and then assembled into clones with MiXCR by TCRdb, keeping productive beta chains. Each record represents a unique CDR3 protein, reported with the most common genes and DNA among its rows. Across this sample there are approximately 400,000 distinct CDR3 sequences, with 15% to 19% seen only once. About 14% of the sample lies in the top ten. Sequencing used blood. These receptors were taken from a woman between 18 and 29 years old with Graves' hyperthyroidism.

This clonotype was recorded many times. This chain uses TRBV19 with TRBJ1-1; TRBD1 is a possible D gene (5 bases). V lost 6 bases and J lost 0, with 17 bases in between. Looked up from germline, CDR1 is LNHDA and CDR2 is SQIVND (reference sequence). CDR3 length equals 16 residues. This chain's CDR3 is CASSRDGSRLNTEAFF. Written as DNA, the CDR3 is TGTGCCAGTAGCCGGGACGGTAGCCGACTGAACACTGAAGCTTTCTTT. Using reference TRBV19 and TRBJ1-1 for the parts outside the CDR3, the full variable domain is DGGITQSPKYLFRKEGQNVTLSCEQNLNHDAMYWYRQDPGQGLRLIYYSQIVNDFQKGDIAEGYSVSREKKESFPLTVTSAQKNPTAFYLCASSRDGSRLNTEAFFGQGTRLTVV.

This sequence joins TRBV2 and TRBJ1-5; no clear D. The germline gives CDR1 SNHLY, CDR2 FYNNEI. There are 13 residues in the CDR3. The V gene lost 8 bases and the J gene lost 5 bases, with 13 bases spanning the gap. CDR3 sequence: CASHTDQDQPQHF. The DNA for the CDR3 is TGTGCCAGCCACACCGACCAAGATCAGCCCCAGCATTTT.

This clonotype was recorded many times. The chain couples TRBV9 to TRBJ1-1; D call uncertain. Germline V lookup: CDR1 SGDLS, CDR2 YYNGEE. The V gene lost 2 bases and the J gene lost 1 base, with 9 bases spanning the gap. The CDR3 runs 14 residues. The CDR3 sequence: CASSVSVANTEAFF. DNA for the CDR3: TGTGCCAGCAGCGTCTCGGTCGCGAACACTGAAGCTTTCTTT.

This clonotype has ten or more counts. The chain joins TRBV2 to TRBJ2-2; 7 bases agree with TRBD2. The CDR3 is made up of 16 amino acids. Germline loops: CDR1 SNHLY, CDR2 FYNNEI. V lost 4 bases to trimming and J lost 6 bases; unmatched junction nucleotides: 11. CDR3 sequence: CASSASAGVLSGELFF. The CDR3 DNA sequence: TGTGCCAGCAGTGCGTCGGCGGGAGTACTCTCCGGGGAGCTGTTTTTT.

Concerning this clonotype itself: A much larger clone lies a single base off, so this may be a read error. The chain couples TRBV15 to TRBJ1-1; D remains ambiguous. Germline V CDR1 and CDR2: LNHNV, YYDKDF (reference sequence). The CDR3 covers 14 residues. The CDR3 nucleotides are TGTGCCACCATCAGAGTTGGTAGGGACACTGAAGCTTTCTTT. Protein sequence: CATIRVGRDTEAFF. Combining the CDR3 with reference TRBV15 and TRBJ1-1 gives the whole variable domain DAMVIQNPRYQVTQFGKPVTLSCSQTLNHNVMYWYQQKSSQAPKLLFHYYDKDFNNEADTPDNFQSRRPNTSFCFLDIRSPGLGDTAMYLCATIRVGRDTEAFFGQGTRLTVV.

The V and J genes are TRBV12-3 or TRBV12-4 and TRBJ1-6, with no clear D. V dropped 3 bases and J dropped 10 bases, with 13 bases sitting between them. CDR3 size: 14 residues. The CDR3 sequence is CASSLKGVRSPLHF. For the CDR3, the DNA is TGTGCCAGCAGTTTGAAGGGAGTAAGGTCACCCCTCCACTTT.

This chain connects TRBV9 to TRBJ2-5; D possibly corresponds to TRBD2 (6 bases). CDR3 length equals 13 residues. The ends were cut back, 4 bases at V and 3 bases at J, with 10 bases in the middle. Germline V gives CDR1 SGDLS, CDR2 YYNGEE. CDR3 DNA sequence: TGTGCCAGCAGCACCGGCGGGGAAGAGACCCAGTACTTC. It yields the protein CASSTGGEETQYF.

This clonotype came up many times. V gene TRBV28 combines with J gene TRBJ1-2; D possibly corresponds to TRBD1 (5 bases). With 3 bases removed from V and 5 bases from J, the gap between germline ends came to 10 bases. The CDR3 is 13 amino acids. Germline V lookup: CDR1 MDHEN, CDR2 SYDVKM. CDR3: CASSLDISYGYTF. For the CDR3, the DNA is TGTGCCAGCAGTTTGGACATCTCATATGGCTACACCTTC.

Ten or more counts support this clonotype. The V and J genes are TRBV7-2 and TRBJ1-4; TRBD1 is a possible D gene (6 bases). The CDR3 is made up of 15 amino acids. CDR1 is SGHTA and CDR2 is FQGNSA in the germline V gene. The V end was cut by 5 bases, the J end by 3 bases, with 13 bases between. CDR3 sequence: CASSRQTGANEKLFF. The CDR3 DNA reads as TGTGCCAGCAGCCGCCAGACAGGCGCTAATGAAAAACTGTTTTTT.

This clonotype appeared a single time. A read error may be the cause here, since a much bigger clone is one base away. The chain carries TRBV12-3 or TRBV12-4 and TRBJ1-5; D may be TRBD1 (5 bases). Trimming left V 7 bases short and J 7 bases short, with 17 bases between. This CDR3 is built from 14 residues. This CDR3 reads CASNHSGFEQPQHF. The DNA of the CDR3 is TGTGCCAGCAACCATTCAGGGTTTGAGCAGCCCCAGCATTTT.

This clonotype was detected ten times or more. V is TRBV5-1 and J is TRBJ1-6, with D maybe TRBD1 (6 bases). The length of the CDR3 is 17 residues. Germline CDR1 reads SGHRS; CDR2 reads YFSETQ. V was trimmed by 2 bases and J by 8 bases, leaving 20 bases between them. The CDR3 nucleotides are TGCGCCAGCAGCTTCGAGGAGGGGGGACGGGTCGATTCACCCCTCCACTTT. Its translation is CASSFEEGGRVDSPLHF.

This clonotype occurred many times. The J gene is TRBJ2-2, the V gene TRBV5-1; D call uncertain. V dropped 2 bases and J dropped 6 bases, with 2 bases sitting between them. Germline V gene lookup returns CDR1 SGHRS and CDR2 YFSETQ. CDR3 length: 11 amino acids. The CDR3 DNA sequence: TGCGCCAGCAGCTTCGCCGGGGAGCTGTTTTTT. It codes for CASSFAGELFF.

This clonotype was seen ten or more times. CDR3 sequence reads: CASSESGISGNEQFF. The CDR3 coding sequence is TGTGCCAGCAGTGAGTCAGGGATATCGGGCAATGAGCAGTTCTTC. V and J are TRBV2 and TRBJ2-1; maybe TRBD1 (5 bases). The CDR3 consists of 15 residues. Trimming pared 3 bases from V and 6 bases from J, leaving 15 bases between. Germline CDR1 and CDR2: SNHLY and FYNNEI.

This clonotype occurred a few times. The chain carries TRBV19 and TRBJ2-6; 7 nucleotides align to TRBD1. The V gene's germline CDR1 is LNHDA and CDR2 SQIVND (reference sequence). V was pared by 8 bases and J by 3 bases, with 16 bases of the junction left unmatched. This CDR3 has 18 residues. The CDR3 loop reads CASLNRGPPPGGANVLTF. The CDR3 DNA follows: TGTGCCAGTCTCAATAGGGGGCCACCTCCGGGTGGGGCCAACGTCCTGACTTTC.

Many counts were recorded for this clonotype. V and J are TRBV6-1 and TRBJ2-7; 10 bases line up with TRBD1. Unmatched junction bases numbered 11, after V lost 5 bases and J lost 7 bases. CDR3 length: 15 amino acids. Germline CDR1 MNHNS, CDR2 SASEGT. The CDR3 here is CASSRTGTGVSEQYF. Here the CDR3 DNA reads TGTGCCAGCAGTAGAACCGGGACAGGGGTTTCTGAGCAGTACTTC.

The chain has TRBV4-1 and TRBJ2-3; 13 bases align to TRBD2. Trimming took 3 bases from V and 2 from J; bases not matched to a gene: 5. Germline assignment: CDR1 MGHRA and CDR2 YSYEKL. The length of the CDR3 is 17 residues. The CDR3 loop reads CASSQEGLAGDTDTQYF. The CDR3 nucleotides are TGCGCCAGCAGCCAGGAAGGACTAGCGGGAGACACAGATACGCAGTATTTT.

The sample holds many counts of this clonotype. The gene calls are TRBV7-2 and TRBJ2-4, with D possibly TRBD2 on 6 matching bases. There are 15 residues in the CDR3. Trimming left V 0 bases short and J 0 bases short, with 6 bases between. CDR1 and CDR2 from the germline V gene are SGHTA and FQGNSA. CDR3 sequence (DNA): TGTGCCAGCAGCTTAGCGGGACTAGCCAAAAACATTCAGTACTTC. Encoded protein: CASSLAGLAKNIQYF.

V is TRBV12-3 or TRBV12-4 and J is TRBJ2-1; tentative D call: TRBD2 (7 bases). Trimming pared 3 bases from V and 0 bases from J, leaving 12 bases between. CDR3 size: 16 residues. CDR3 protein: CASSFGGGLSYNEQFF. CDR3 nucleotides: TGTGCCAGCAGTTTTGGGGGGGGGCTCTCCTACAATGAGCAGTTCTTC.

This clonotype showed up many times. This chain connects TRBV13 to TRBJ2-7; TRBD1 might be the D (6 bases). Trimming took 4 bases from V and 6 from J, leaving 13 bases between them. The CDR3 sequence is 13 residues long. The germline V gene has CDR1 PRHDT and CDR2 FYEKMQ (reference sequence). This CDR3 is CASSSGQWGEQYF. The CDR3 DNA is TGTGCCAGCAGCTCCGGACAGTGGGGCGAGCAGTACTTC. Drawing the rest from reference TRBV13 and TRBJ2-7, the complete variable domain is AAGVIQSPRHLIKEKRETATLKCYPIPRHDTVYWYQQGPGQDPQFLISFYEKMQSDKGSIPDRFSAQQFSDYHSELNMSSLELGDSALYFCASSSGQWGEQYFGPGTRLTVT.

This chain joins TRBV28 and TRBJ2-3; 8 bases fit TRBD1. The CDR3 loop spans 15 amino acids. Germline CDR1 and CDR2: MDHEN and SYDVKM. V gave up 6 bases and J gave up 3 bases; unmatched junction bases: 8. CDR3 amino acids: CASRSRDRQTDTQYF. DNA of the CDR3: TGTGCCAGCAGAAGCCGGGACAGGCAGACAGATACGCAGTATTTT.

V and J are TRBV4-1 and TRBJ1-2; 7 bases are a match to TRBD1. Losses at the gene ends were 2 bases for V and 0 bases for J; bases not matched to a gene: 3. The V gene's germline CDR1 is MGHRA and CDR2 YSYEKL. This CDR3 has 15 residues. The CDR3 sequence is CASSQNRGTNYGYTF. In DNA form, the CDR3 reads TGCGCCAGCAGCCAAAACAGGGGAACTAACTATGGCTACACCTTC.

V and J are TRBV15 and TRBJ1-5, with D tentatively TRBD1 (6 bases). Germline CDR1 and CDR2: LNHNV and YYDKDF (reference sequence). The CDR3 extends over 15 amino acids. The V gene lost 3 bases and the J gene lost 2 bases, with 11 bases spanning the gap. For the CDR3, the DNA is TGTGCCACCAGCAGCAGGGGAGAAGGCAATCAGCCCCAGCATTTT. It codes for CATSSRGEGNQPQHF.

Concerning this clonotype itself: A clone one base away is much larger, so this may be a read error. The final CDR3 position lacks the conserved phenylalanine or tryptophan, pointing to a likely read error. The chain has TRBV20-1 and TRBJ2-3; D perhaps matches TRBD2 (5 bases). CDR1 and CDR2 from the germline V gene are DFQATT and SNEGSKA (reference sequence). The CDR3 consists of 18 residues. The V and J ends lost 0 bases and 1 base respectively, with 20 bases between them. CDR3 in DNA: TGCAGTGCTAGAGATCTAAACGAGGCTAGCTACGGCACAGATACGCAGTATTCT. It codes for CSARDLNEASYGTDTQYS.